This T cell receptor beta chain was observed in a study of blood T cell repertoires in COVID-19 (TCRdb year 2020). For the wider study: The collaborator samples originated in the United States, Italy and Spain and spanned the acute and convalescent phases of COVID-19. Where available, HLA class I and class II types were taken from metadata supplied by the sample provider and were not determined by assay-based typing. The material from the prospective study consisted of cDNA or gDNA derived from T cells, B-cell-depleted T cells, or PBMCs. Sample metadata almost always included a de-identified subject ID, COVID-19 status, age in years and sex. Samples were obtained from the ongoing ImmuneRACE study (first 160 participants) and from about 1,300 subjects provided by 6 global collaborators. The dataset comprised deeply sampled blood TCRbeta repertoires from subjects exposed to, actively infected with, or recovered from COVID-19. The repertoires were released in a freely available public database meant as a resource for research on the immune response to SARS-CoV-2.

TCRbeta CDR3 regions were amplified from genomic DNA using the immunoSEQ Assay, a bias-controlled multiplex PCR. The published analysis was carried out like this. The number of nucleated cells in each sample was estimated from the amplification of reference gene primers within the assay. To quantify the absolute abundance of each unique TCRbeta CDR3 rearrangement, sequence reads were collapsed and filtered. Productive Simpson clonality was computed per sample as the square root of Simpson's diversity index over productive rearrangements. Imported from immuneACCESS, the table was reduced by TCRdb to in-frame sequences with V and J called. These copies leave out some clones; in studies compared against another copy, an unresolved V gene accounts for under half, and the cause of the remainder is not known. Clone size and the V and J calls come from that table; the DNA yielded D and trimming. The sample has 95,000 to 150,000 clones on record, roughly 88% of them singletons. In total, the top ten clones hold 1.2% of the sample.

The collaborating institutions used their own protocols to collect whole blood in K2EDTA tubes. Collaborator samples were shipped for TCRbeta analysis as frozen whole blood, isolated PBMCs, or DNA extracted from either sample type. About this clone: No cognate antigen has been identified for it. Within one base of it there is no much larger clone, and no base qualities were kept.

Counted from cysteine to phenylalanine, this CDR3 has 16 amino acids. CDR3 DNA is the only sequence kept; it has 48 bases, read in frame from the first base. CDR1 and CDR2 (SGHAT, FQNNGV) derive from the germline V gene. V trim: 4 bases; J trim: 3 bases; unmatched bases: 8. The research as a whole found: The quantity of clinical and demographic metadata differed by source and by participant and was supplied without curation.

Sequences were obtained from peripheral blood. The V gene is TRBV11-2 and the J gene is TRBJ2-2, with TRBD1 identical over 7 junction bases. The sequence came from a woman of 80 years or more with acute or convalescent COVID-19. This receptor carries the CDR3 CASSSTGKVDTGELFF. The DNA reads TGTGCCAGCAGCTCGACAGGGAAGGTGGACACCGGGGAGCTGTTTTTT.